One sample yielded the 10 T cell receptor beta chains listed below, sequenced in a study of T cell responses to AZD1222 COVID-19 vaccine. Clones were sequenced by immunoSEQ multiplex PCR, and TCRdb holds only the in-frame ones, with some missing. The profile shows under 200,000 clones, more than 70% of them singletons. This material consisted of peripheral blood, taken on day 0 of AZD1222 vaccination. Source of these receptors: an adult in good health.

The chain recombines TRBV11-2 with TRBJ2-1, with a weak D call TRBD2 (6 bases). V lost 1 base, J lost 6 bases, and 22 bases lay in between. The germline CDR1 and CDR2 sequences are SGHAT and FQNNGV. CDR3 length equals 18 residues. CDR3 residues: CASSLVVPLAGRTNEQFF. CDR3 DNA: TGTGCCAGCAGCTTAGTGGTACCGTTGGCGGGACGTACCAATGAGCAGTTCTTC.

This chain uses TRBV2 with TRBJ1-5; D remains unclear. Germline V gives CDR1 SNHLY, CDR2 FYNNEI. This CDR3 is 12 amino acids long. V shed 4 bases and J shed 1 base, with 2 bases lying between them. The CDR3 sequence: CASSASNQPQHF. CDR3 nucleotides: TGTGCCAGCAGTGCGAGCAATCAGCCCCAGCATTTT.

V and J are TRBV6-5 and TRBJ2-7, with no clear D. The V end lost 3 bases, the J end lost 0 bases, and 9 bases lay between the germline ends. The CDR3 contains 14 residues. Germline V gene lookup returns CDR1 MNHEY and CDR2 SVGAGI. CDR3: CASSYRGNSYEQYF. The CDR3 coding sequence is TGTGCCAGCAGTTATAGAGGCAACTCCTACGAGCAGTACTTC.

The genes are TRBV7-9 and TRBJ1-1; the match to TRBD1 covers 7 bases. V shed 5 bases, J shed 0 bases, and the junction held 3 bases outside the gene matches. The CDR3 spans 14 residues. The germline V gene has CDR1 SEHNR and CDR2 FQNEAQ (reference sequence). CDR3 sequence: CASSTGTVNTEAFF. CDR3 bases: TGTGCCAGCAGCACCGGGACAGTGAACACTGAAGCTTTCTTT.

This chain links TRBV12-3 or TRBV12-4 with TRBJ1-2; no definite D call. There are 11 residues in the CDR3. V gave up 3 bases and J gave up 8 bases, with 7 bases separating them. CDR3 residues: CASSLRRGYTF. CDR3 nucleotide sequence: TGTGCCAGCAGTTTGAGGAGAGGCTACACCTTC.

The chain couples TRBV7-9 to TRBJ2-3, with D possibly being TRBD1 or TRBD2 (6 bases each). Trimming removed 5 bases at V and 5 bases at J, with 17 bases between. The CDR3 has 15 amino acids. From germline, CDR1 is SEHNR and CDR2 FQNEAQ (reference sequence). The CDR3 is CASSPEGGVVDTQYF. Written as DNA, the CDR3 is TGTGCCAGCAGCCCGGAGGGGGGAGTAGTAGATACGCAGTATTTT. Drawing the rest from reference TRBV7-9 and TRBJ2-3, the complete variable domain is DTGVSQNPRHKITKRGQNVTFRCDPISEHNRLYWYRQTLGQGPEFLTYFQNEAQLEKSRLLSDRFSAERPKGSFSTLEIQRTEQGDSAMYLCASSPEGGVVDTQYFGPGTRLTVL.

The rearrangement links TRBV9 to TRBJ1-1; a possible D gene is TRBD1 (5 bases). The CDR3 runs 14 residues. CDR1 is SGDLS and CDR2 is YYNGEE in the germline V gene. V was pared by 0 bases and J by 4 bases, with 10 bases between. The CDR3 here is CASSVGGGGTEAFF. CDR3 in DNA: TGTGCCAGCAGCGTAGGGGGCGGGGGCACTGAAGCTTTCTTT.

The chain is built from TRBV7-8 and TRBJ1-5; 7 bases are a match to TRBD1. Per germline, CDR1 SGHVS and CDR2 FQNEAQ. The V and J ends lost 3 bases and 1 base, in that order; junction bases with no gene match: 9. This CDR3 contains 17 residues. Here the CDR3 reads CASSFVGRGASNQPQHF. In DNA, the CDR3 is TGTGCCAGCAGCTTTGTTGGCAGGGGGGCGAGCAATCAGCCCCAGCATTTT.

This clone was seen a single time. The chain joins TRBV6-2 or TRBV6-3 to TRBJ1-1; 9 bases line up with TRBD1. V lost 4 bases and J lost 2; bases outside the gene matches: 14. CDR1 MNHEY and CDR2 SVGEGT come from the germline V gene. The CDR3 runs 18 residues. Here the CDR3 reads CASSLFAPGTGRNTEAFF. Here the CDR3 DNA reads TGTGCCAGCAGTTTGTTCGCCCCCGGGACAGGGCGCAACACTGAAGCTTTCTTT.

This chain joins TRBV28 and TRBJ2-7; D is uncertain. The V end lost 6 bases, the J end lost 4 bases, and 16 bases lay between the germline ends. CDR1 MDHEN and CDR2 SYDVKM come from the germline V gene. There are 14 residues in the CDR3. As DNA, the CDR3 is TGTGCCAGCAGACAGCCCCCAAACGATTACGAGCAGTACTTC. Protein sequence: CASRQPPNDYEQYF.